Listed below are T cell receptor beta chains from one sample, sequenced in a study of T cell repertoires in cytomegalovirus infection. One entry per CDR3 protein results from TCRdb running MiXCR on the reads. The sample includes about 340,000 distinct CDR3 sequences, 25% to 35% of them seen just once. No cognate antigen is known for these TCRs. This specimen consisted of cultured PBMCs, obtained from culture after CMV antigen stimulation. The source is a human donor in good health (CMV status not recorded). Some clones in this sample may be carry-over from other donors' samples. Both conserved end residues are part of each CDR3. A D gene is named only where the DNA matches it firmly. Clone size appears in some rows only: once, few, many, or a class for an expanded clone.

abundance	v_gene	j_gene	d_gene	CDR3aa	CDR3nt
.	TRBV15	TRBJ1-5	.	CATSTSPGRVQPQHF	TGTGCCACCAGCACCTCCCCCGGGAGGGTTCAGCCCCAGCATTTT
.	TRBV12-5	TRBJ1-2	TRBD1	CASGPSVGGRVLSGYTF	TGTGCTAGTGGACCCTCCGTAGGGGGCCGCGTCTTGAGCGGCTACACCTTC
few	TRBV6-6	TRBJ2-3	TRBD1	CASRPTRQGSDTQYF	TGTGCCAGCAGACCTACCCGACAGGGGAGCGATACGCAGTATTTT
few	TRBV7-8	TRBJ2-7	.	CASSPHGDEQYF	TGTGCCAGCAGCCCCCACGGGGACGAGCAGTACTTC
few	TRBV7-3	TRBJ2-1	TRBD2	CASSSKSGRITPYNEQFF	TGTGCCAGCAGCTCAAAGAGCGGGAGGATTACCCCTTACAATGAGCAGTTCTTC
few	TRBV11-3	TRBJ2-3	TRBD2	CASSSGLAGGPSTQYF	TGTGCCAGCAGCTCGGGACTAGCGGGAGGGCCCTCCACGCAGTATTTT
many	TRBV7-9	TRBJ1-1	TRBD1	CASSLGDRNTEAFF	TGTGCCAGCAGCTTAGGGGACAGAAACACTGAAGCTTTCTTT
few	TRBV6-5	TRBJ1-2	.	CASYRRSGYGYTF	TGTGCCAGCTATAGGAGGAGCGGCTATGGCTACACCTTC
once	TRBV2	TRBJ1-5	.	CASSEGARAQHF	TGTGCCAGCAGTGAAGGAGCTCGGGCCCAGCATTTT
.	TRBV28	TRBJ2-7	TRBD2	CASSFSGSSYEQYF	TGTGCCAGCAGTTTCAGCGGGAGCTCCTACGAGCAGTACTTC
many	TRBV7-8	TRBJ1-1	.	CASSWTIRNTEAFF	TGTGCCAGCAGCTGGACAATTCGTAACACTGAAGCTTTCTTT
few	TRBV10-3	TRBJ1-2	TRBD1	CAISEATGGVGYTF	TGTGCCATCAGTGAGGCAACAGGGGGCGTTGGCTACACCTTC
few	TRBV19	TRBJ2-7	.	CASSSPISTLAATSEQYF	TGTGCCAGTAGTAGCCCGATATCCACATTGGCCGCGACTAGCGAGCAGTACTTC
.	TRBV19	TRBJ2-6	.	CASTLGLSGANVLTF	TGTGCCAGTACCCTAGGTCTCTCTGGGGCCAACGTCCTGACTTTC
many	TRBV7-2	TRBJ2-1	.	CASSLVPGSSYNEQFF	TGTGCCAGCAGCTTAGTCCCAGGGAGCTCCTACAATGAGCAGTTCTTC
.	TRBV19	TRBJ1-5	TRBD1	CASSIDRGLGQPQHF	TGTGCCAGTAGTATTGACAGGGGGCTTGGGCAGCCCCAGCATTTT
.	TRBV19	TRBJ1-1	.	CASSRVGGNTEAFF	TGTGCCAGTAGTAGGGTAGGAGGGAACACTGAAGCTTTCTTT
.	TRBV6-1	TRBJ2-7	TRBD1	CASSLTGVYEQYF	TGTGCCAGCAGTTTGACAGGGGTCTACGAGCAGTACTTC
.	TRBV27	TRBJ1-1	.	CASSRGRGEAFF	TGTGCCAGCAGTCGCGGCAGGGGTGAAGCTTTCTTT
many	TRBV7-2	TRBJ1-2	TRBD1	CASSPDQGGTGGYTF	TGTGCCAGCAGCCCTGACCAGGGGGGAACTGGTGGCTACACCTTC
.	TRBV20-1	TRBJ2-3	TRBD2	CSARAAGTSDTDTQYF	TGCAGTGCTAGGGCGGCCGGGACTAGCGACACAGATACGCAGTATTTT
few	TRBV6-5	TRBJ1-6	.	CASSDGQSQGSPLHF	TGTGCCAGCAGTGATGGACAGAGCCAGGGTTCACCCCTCCACTTT
.	TRBV6-2/TRBV6-3	TRBJ2-1	TRBD2	CASSVAGASYNEQFF	TGTGCCAGCAGTGTAGCGGGAGCGTCCTACAATGAGCAGTTCTTC
few	TRBV7-3	TRBJ2-7	.	CARDWSPGEQYF	TGTGCCAGGGACTGGTCACCGGGGGAGCAGTACTTC
.	TRBV7-4	TRBJ1-2	.	CASSFADSPNYGYTF	TGTGCCAGCAGCTTCGCGGACAGCCCAAACTATGGCTACACCTTC
once	TRBV11-2	TRBJ2-2	.	CASTAEGGANTGELFF	TGTGCCAGCACCGCAGAGGGGGGGGCGAACACCGGGGAGCTGTTTTTT
.	TRBV2	TRBJ2-5	TRBD2	CASRAGTETQYF	TGTGCCAGCCGAGCGGGGACCGAGACCCAGTACTTC
.	TRBV5-6	TRBJ1-2	TRBD1	CASSFSGQGVRPYGYTF	TGTGCCAGCAGCTTCTCAGGACAGGGGGTGAGGCCCTATGGCTACACCTTC
.	TRBV5-1	TRBJ2-5	TRBD2	CASSLALTSGRRETQYF	TGCGCCAGCAGCTTGGCCCTGACTAGCGGGAGGCGAGAGACCCAGTACTTC
few	TRBV6-5	TRBJ1-2	.	CASNSPGATAAGYTF	TGTGCCAGCAATTCCCCCGGGGCGACGGCTGCTGGCTACACCTTC
.	TRBV11-1	TRBJ1-1	.	CASTPRLANTEAFF	TGTGCCAGCACCCCCAGGTTAGCGAACACTGAAGCTTTCTTT
.	TRBV7-4	TRBJ2-5	.	CASSGMETQYF	TGTGCCAGCTCAGGGATGGAGACCCAGTACTTC
.	TRBV6-2/TRBV6-3	TRBJ2-1	.	CASTLGQKFDEQFF	TGTGCCAGCACTCTGGGACAAAAGTTCGATGAGCAGTTCTTC
many	TRBV20-1	TRBJ1-2	.	CSAREGAFSQGYTF	TGCAGTGCTAGAGAGGGGGCGTTTAGTCAGGGCTACACCTTC
few	TRBV11-2	TRBJ1-1	.	CASSFGDEAFF	TGTGCCAGCAGCTTTGGGGATGAAGCTTTCTTT
.	TRBV7-3	TRBJ2-1	.	CASSSEGIQGNEQFF	TGTGCCAGCAGCTCAGAAGGGATTCAGGGGAATGAGCAGTTCTTC
.	TRBV5-3	TRBJ1-1	TRBD1	CASSFIRTGQNTEAFF	TGTGCCAGCAGCTTTATTCGGACAGGCCAGAACACTGAAGCTTTCTTT
.	TRBV6-1	TRBJ2-6	.	CASTDGGSGANVLTF	TGTGCCAGCACCGACGGGGGTTCCGGGGCCAACGTCCTGACTTTC
many	TRBV2	TRBJ1-2	.	CASSGAGSGSPF	TGTGCCAGCAGTGGGGCAGGCTCTGGTTCTCCCTTC
few	TRBV11-2	TRBJ1-3	.	CASSLVGLTGNTIYF	TGTGCCAGCAGCTTAGTTGGGCTTACTGGAAACACCATATATTTT